This TCR beta chain was profiled in a study of cytomegalovirus exposure and HLA in healthy donors. Points from the study as a whole: With high specificity and sensitivity, the classifier reportedly diagnosed cytomegalovirus status. In vitro testing confirmed a few CMV-associated chains as specific for CMV antigens. Overall, 164 TCR beta chains were annotated as cytomegalovirus-associated.

This CDR3 is built from 15 residues. V dropped 4 bases and J dropped 1 base, with 12 bases sitting between them. CDR1 is KGHSH, CDR2 LQKENI, per germline. On this clone itself: Its antigen is unidentified.

The validation cohort, a group of over a hundred subjects, included the donors and was separate from the approximately 680-subject first cohort. Profiling relied on immunoSEQ multiplex PCR, and the TCRdb table lists in-frame clones only, not all of them. The sample carries over 110,000 clones, roughly 86% recorded once. This TCR derives from a man younger than 35 in good health and CMV-seropositive. The sequenced sample consisted of PBMCs. This chain links TRBV18 with TRBJ2-3, with a weak D call TRBD1 (6 bases). DNA for the CDR3: TGTGCCAGCTCACAGGGACAAACGGGCACAGATACGCAGTATTTT. This encodes CASSQGQTGTDTQYF.